These 13 T cell receptor beta chains were all obtained from the same sample, sequenced in a study of identical twins. TCRdb fed the 5' RACE reads into MiXCR, producing one record per CDR3 protein. The sample includes hundreds of thousands of distinct CDR3 sequences, less than 9% seen only once; the top ten take 2.1%. This same sample was also taken into another study, of yellow fever vaccine responses in identical twins.

Specimen: memory (CD45RO+) T cells sorted from blood. These receptors were collected from a woman aged 18 to 35 in good health.

This clonotype occurred many times. The chain uses TRBV12-3 or TRBV12-4 and TRBJ2-1, with D uncertain. The CDR3 has 14 amino acids. Trimming removed 2 bases from V and 0 bases from J, with 5 bases in between. DNA for the CDR3: TGTGCCAGCAGTTTACAGGTCTCCTACAATGAGCAGTTCTTC. Translating gives CASSLQVSYNEQFF.

This clonotype was recorded many times. The V call is TRBV24-1, the J call TRBJ2-7; D gene uncertain. Trimming removed 0 bases from V and 0 bases from J, with 8 bases in between. The CDR3 has 15 residues. The germline V gene encodes CDR1 KGHDR and CDR2 SFDVKD. The CDR3 reads CATSDLRRSSYEQYV. CDR3 DNA sequence: TGTGCCACCAGTGATTTGCGCCGGAGCTCCTACGAGCAGTACGTC.

There are many counts of this clonotype. This chain links TRBV6-5 with TRBJ2-5, with 10 bases fitting TRBD2. The germline V gene has CDR1 MNHEY and CDR2 SVGAGI. Trimming took 3 bases from V and 5 from J; bases not matched to a gene: 9. The CDR3 spans 16 residues. This CDR3 is CASSYGASGRGETQYF. The DNA for the CDR3 is TGTGCCAGCAGTTATGGGGCTAGCGGGAGAGGGGAGACCCAGTACTTC.

This chain connects TRBV10-3 to TRBJ2-3, with D perhaps given as TRBD1 or TRBD2 (5 bases each). The V end lost 3 bases, the J end lost 0 bases, and 10 bases lay between the germline ends. The CDR3 length is 15 residues. Looked up from germline, CDR1 is ENHRY and CDR2 is SYGVKD. The CDR3 sequence: CAISDGTPSTDTQYF. Here the CDR3 DNA reads TGTGCCATCAGTGACGGGACCCCGAGCACAGATACGCAGTATTTT.

This clonotype was detected many times. The chain couples TRBV12-3 or TRBV12-4 to TRBJ1-5; TRBD1 might be the D (6 bases). The CDR3 runs to 13 residues. V was pared by 6 bases and J by 5 bases, with 11 bases between. The CDR3 region is CASSPNRDQPQHF. The CDR3 DNA reads as TGTGCCAGCAGCCCCAACAGGGATCAGCCCCAGCATTTT.

The genes are TRBV6-5 and TRBJ1-5; 9 bases fit TRBD1. The V segment lost 4 bases and the J segment 5 bases; nucleotides outside the gene matches: 3. This CDR3 contains 14 residues. CDR1 is MNHEY, CDR2 SVGAGI, per germline. This chain's CDR3 is CASSLGQGYQPQHF. The CDR3 DNA is TGTGCCAGCAGTTTGGGACAGGGTTATCAGCCCCAGCATTTT.

In its sample, this clonotype was seen many times. The chain recombines TRBV12-3 or TRBV12-4 with TRBJ1-2; D remains unclear. The CDR3 runs to 12 residues. The V and J ends lost 5 bases and 4 bases respectively, with 8 bases between them. CDR3 bases: TGTGCCAGCAGTCTCCAAAGCTATGGCTACACCTTC. Translated, it gives CASSLQSYGYTF.

This clonotype was observed a few times. CDR3 bases: TGTGCCAGCAGCCCAGGGACAGGGGTGGGCACAGATACGCAGTATTTT. Translated, it gives CASSPGTGVGTDTQYF. The V and J genes are TRBV11-2 and TRBJ2-3; 10 positions match TRBD1. Trimming removed 5 bases from V and 1 base from J; junction bases left unmatched: 6. This CDR3 is 16 amino acids long. CDR1 and CDR2 (germline): SGHAT, FQNNGV.

The rearrangement uses TRBV6-4 and TRBJ2-2; D uncertain. CDR1 MRHNA and CDR2 SNTAGT come from the germline V gene. Trimming pared 4 bases from V and 3 bases from J, leaving 6 bases between. The CDR3 has 13 amino acids. CDR3 sequence reads: CASSGLDTGELFF. For the CDR3, the DNA is TGTGCCAGCAGTGGGCTTGACACCGGGGAGCTGTTTTTT.

This chain connects TRBV24-1 to TRBJ1-2; no clear D gene. CDR1 is KGHDR and CDR2 is SFDVKD in the germline V gene. This CDR3 contains 12 residues. V lost 3 bases, J lost 7 bases, and 8 bases lay in between. The CDR3 loop is CATSDPILGYTF. The CDR3 DNA sequence: TGTGCCACCAGTGATCCGATCCTTGGCTACACCTTC.

The V gene is TRBV5-4, the J gene TRBJ2-1; 13 bases line up with TRBD2. The germline V gene encodes CDR1 SGHNT and CDR2 YYREEE (reference sequence). This CDR3 has 16 amino acids. Trimming cost V 4 bases and J 4 bases; bases outside gene matches: 5. CDR3 nucleotides: TGTGCCAGCAGCCGATCGACTAGCGGGGGGTACAATGAGCAGTTCTTC. Translation gives CASSRSTSGGYNEQFF.

This clonotype was observed a handful of times. This chain uses TRBV25-1 with TRBJ2-1, with 11 positions matching TRBD2. CDR1 is MGHDK and CDR2 is SYGVNS in the germline V gene. The CDR3 sequence is 16 residues long. J was trimmed by 7 bases and V by 2 bases; bases with no gene match: 7. CDR3 coding DNA: TGTGCCAGCAGTGAAGAGTTGTTAGCGGGAGGGAATGAGCAGTTCTTC. It encodes CASSEELLAGGNEQFF. The variable domain in full, with the rest retrieved from reference TRBV25-1 and TRBJ2-1, is EADIYQTPRYLVIGTGKKITLECSQTMGHDKMYWYQQDPGMELHLIHYSYGVNSTEKGDLSSESTVSRIRTEHFPLTLESARPSHTSQYLCASSEELLAGGNEQFFGPGTRLTVL.

The CDR3 region is CSARDRAGGVAYGYTF. The CDR3, as DNA: TGCAGTGCTAGAGATCGGGCCGGAGGGGTGGCCTATGGCTACACCTTC. The chain is built from TRBV20-1 and TRBJ1-2, with TRBD1 as a possible D gene (5 bases). The CDR3 loop spans 16 amino acids. With 0 bases removed from V and 4 bases from J, the gap between germline ends came to 18 bases. Germline CDR1 is DFQATT and CDR2 is SNEGSKA (reference sequence).